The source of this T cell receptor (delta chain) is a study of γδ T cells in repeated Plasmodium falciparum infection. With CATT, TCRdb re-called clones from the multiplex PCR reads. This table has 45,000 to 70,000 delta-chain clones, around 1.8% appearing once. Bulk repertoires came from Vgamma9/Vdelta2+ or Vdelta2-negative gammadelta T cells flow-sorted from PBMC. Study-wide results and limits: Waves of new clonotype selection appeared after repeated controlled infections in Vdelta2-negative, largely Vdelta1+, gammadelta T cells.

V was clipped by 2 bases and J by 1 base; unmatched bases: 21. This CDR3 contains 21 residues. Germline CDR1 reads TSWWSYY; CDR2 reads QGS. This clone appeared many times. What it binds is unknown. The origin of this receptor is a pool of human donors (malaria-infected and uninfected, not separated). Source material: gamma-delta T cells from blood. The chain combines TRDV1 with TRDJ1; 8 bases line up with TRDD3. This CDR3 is CALGENLHSHGGIRRTDKLIF. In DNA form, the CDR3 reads TGTGCTCTTGGGGAAAACCTCCACTCCCATGGTGGGATACGCCGCACCGATAAACTCATCTTT.